The 6 T cell receptor beta chains reported below all come from one sample, sequenced in a study of CD8+CD57+ T cells in acquired aplastic anemia. Genomic DNA acted as the template from which TCR beta VDJ combination and CDR3 sequence profiling were carried out. From the reads, TCRdb called clonotypes with MiXCR, one entry per CDR3 protein. The table shows 150,000 to 200,000 distinct CDR3 sequences, with less than 50% occurring only once. CD8+CD57+ cell expansion, shown by flow cytometry, had occurred in the patients selected for sequencing. Material for sequencing was sorted CD4+, CD8+, or CD8+CD57+ T cells (not recorded which) from PBMCs. These receptors were obtained from a human donor with aplastic anemia.

Points on this clonotype: Mismatch with germline at one junction end may stem from a read error. This chain joins TRBV19 and TRBJ2-1; 9 bases line up with TRBD1. CDR3 length equals 15 residues. Germline lookup yields CDR1 LNHDA and CDR2 SQIVND (reference sequence). CDR3 protein: CASRPGQGFYDEQFF. The CDR3 nucleotides read TGTGCCAGTAGGCCGGGACAGGGCTTCTACGATGAGCAGTTCTTC. Full variable domain (remainder filled in from reference TRBV19 and TRBJ2-1): DGGITQSPKYLFRKEGQNVTLSCEQNLNHDAMYWYRQDPGQGLRLIYYSQIVNDFQKGDIAEGYSVSREKKESFPLTVTSAQKNPTAFYLCASRPGQGFYDEQFFGPGTRLTVL.

To note about this clonotype: Possible read error: a much larger clone is one base away. V gene TRBV4-3 combines with J gene TRBJ1-2, with D perhaps TRBD1 (5 bases). The V and J ends lost 1 base and 7 bases respectively, with 19 bases between them. The CDR3 runs 16 residues. The germline V gene encodes CDR1 LGHNA and CDR2 YSLEER. The CDR3, as DNA: TGCGCCAGCAGCCAAGTTGGGGCCAGCACTGCGGGTGGCTACACCTTC. This codes for CASSQVGASTAGGYTF.

This clonotype was detected only once. The chain carries TRBV13 and TRBJ2-7, with 10 bases aligning to TRBD2. The CDR3 is made up of 14 amino acids. Germline CDR1 and CDR2: PRHDT and FYEKMQ (reference sequence). The V segment lost 5 bases and the J segment 0 bases; nucleotides outside the gene matches: 1. The CDR3 DNA reads as TGTGCCAGCAGCACTAGCGGGACCTCCTACGAGCAGTACTTC. This translates into CASSTSGTSYEQYF.

This clonotype occurred a few times. This rearrangement joins TRBV25-1 to TRBJ1-1, with 11 positions matching TRBD1. Germline V CDR1 and CDR2: MGHDK, SYGVNS. J was trimmed by 5 bases and V by 2 bases; bases with no gene match: 10. The CDR3 extends over 17 amino acids. The CDR3, as DNA: TGTGCCAGCAGTGAAGGGAGGACAGGGGGCTTATGGACTGAAGCTTTCTTT. Its protein product is CASSEGRTGGLWTEAFF.

This clonotype was detected once. This chain links TRBV19 with TRBJ2-5; no reliable D call. This CDR3 has 13 amino acids. Trimming stripped 3 bases from V and 0 bases from J, with 5 bases between. Germline assignment: CDR1 LNHDA and CDR2 SQIVND (reference sequence). CDR3 protein: CASSIPNQETQYF. The CDR3 DNA is TGTGCCAGTAGTATCCCAAACCAAGAGACCCAGTACTTC.

This clonotype was recorded a few times. This chain links TRBV4-2 with TRBJ2-1; 14 bases agree with TRBD2. Per the germline V gene, CDR1 is LGHNA and CDR2 is YNFKEQ. The CDR3 extends over 14 amino acids. V lost 6 bases, J lost 8 bases, and 3 bases stayed unmatched. This CDR3 is CASRPGLAGDEQFF. For the CDR3, the DNA is TGTGCCAGCAGACCGGGACTAGCGGGGGATGAGCAGTTCTTC.